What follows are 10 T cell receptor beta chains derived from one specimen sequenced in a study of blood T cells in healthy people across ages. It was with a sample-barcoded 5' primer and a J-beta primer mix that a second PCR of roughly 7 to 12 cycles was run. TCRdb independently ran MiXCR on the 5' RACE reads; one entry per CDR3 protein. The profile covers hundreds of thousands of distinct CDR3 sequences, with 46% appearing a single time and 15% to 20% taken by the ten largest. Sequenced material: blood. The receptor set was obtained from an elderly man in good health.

In nucleotides, the CDR3 is TGCAGTGAGAGGGTCCCGGCGGGGGAGCAGTTCTTC. Translating it yields CSERVPAGEQFF. The J gene is TRBJ2-1, the V gene TRBV20-1; perhaps TRBD2 as D (6 bases). The CDR3 consists of 12 residues. Trimming removed 7 bases at V and 10 bases at J, with 17 bases between. Germline CDR1 reads DFQATT; CDR2 reads SNEGSKA (reference sequence).

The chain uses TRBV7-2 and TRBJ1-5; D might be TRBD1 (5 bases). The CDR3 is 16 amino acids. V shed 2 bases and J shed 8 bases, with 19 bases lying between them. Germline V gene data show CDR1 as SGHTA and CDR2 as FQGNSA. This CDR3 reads CASSLNAGPRKEPQHF. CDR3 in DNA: TGTGCCAGCAGCTTAAATGCAGGGCCCCGCAAAGAGCCCCAGCATTTT.

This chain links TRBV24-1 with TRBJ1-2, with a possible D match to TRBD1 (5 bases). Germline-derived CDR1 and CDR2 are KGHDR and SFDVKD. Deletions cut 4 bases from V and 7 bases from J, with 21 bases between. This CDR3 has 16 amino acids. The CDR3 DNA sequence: TGTGCCACCAGTGACCCGGGGACCGCAGTGTTTTCTGGCTACACCTTC. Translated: CATSDPGTAVFSGYTF.

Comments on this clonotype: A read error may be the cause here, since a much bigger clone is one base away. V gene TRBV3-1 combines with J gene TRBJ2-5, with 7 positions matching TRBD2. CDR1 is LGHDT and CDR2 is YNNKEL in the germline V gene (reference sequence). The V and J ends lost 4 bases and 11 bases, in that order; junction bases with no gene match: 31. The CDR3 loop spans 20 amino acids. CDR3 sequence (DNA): TGTGCCAGCAGCCGTGTAGAGCAAACTAGCGCCCTCGCCTGGGCTGGTGAGCAGTACTTC. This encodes CASSRVEQTSALAWAGEQYF.

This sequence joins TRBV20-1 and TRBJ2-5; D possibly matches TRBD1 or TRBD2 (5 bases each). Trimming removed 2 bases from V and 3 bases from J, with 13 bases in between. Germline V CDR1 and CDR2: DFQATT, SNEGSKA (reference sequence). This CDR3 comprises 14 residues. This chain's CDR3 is CSARTGTAEETQYF. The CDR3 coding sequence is TGCAGTGCTAGAACGGGGACCGCGGAAGAGACCCAGTACTTC.

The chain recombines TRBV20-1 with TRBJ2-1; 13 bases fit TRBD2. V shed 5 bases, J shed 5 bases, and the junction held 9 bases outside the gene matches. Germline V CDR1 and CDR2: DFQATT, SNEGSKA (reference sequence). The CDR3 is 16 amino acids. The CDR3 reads CSAPLPTSGRDNEQFF. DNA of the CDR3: TGCAGTGCTCCTCTACCCACTAGCGGGAGGGACAATGAGCAGTTCTTC.

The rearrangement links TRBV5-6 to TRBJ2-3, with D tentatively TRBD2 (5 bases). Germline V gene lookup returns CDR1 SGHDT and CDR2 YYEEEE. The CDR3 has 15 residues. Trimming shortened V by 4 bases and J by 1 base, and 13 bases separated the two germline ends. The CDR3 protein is CASSPLAAGTDTQYF. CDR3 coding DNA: TGTGCCAGCAGCCCCCTAGCCGCTGGCACAGATACGCAGTATTTT.

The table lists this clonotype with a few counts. This CDR3 reads CASSRSSGKGEQFF. The CDR3 DNA sequence: TGTGCCAGCAGTAGATCTAGCGGGAAGGGCGAGCAGTTCTTC. The chain is built from TRBV12-3 or TRBV12-4 and TRBJ2-1; 9 nucleotides match TRBD2. V lost 5 bases and J lost 10; bases outside the gene matches: 9. The length of the CDR3 is 14 residues.

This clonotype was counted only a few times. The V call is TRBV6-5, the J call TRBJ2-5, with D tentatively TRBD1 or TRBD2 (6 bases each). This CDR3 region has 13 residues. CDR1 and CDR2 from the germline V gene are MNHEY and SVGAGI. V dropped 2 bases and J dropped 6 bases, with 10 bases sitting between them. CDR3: CASSYAGGKTQYF. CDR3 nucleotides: TGTGCCAGCAGTTACGCCGGGGGCAAGACCCAGTACTTC.

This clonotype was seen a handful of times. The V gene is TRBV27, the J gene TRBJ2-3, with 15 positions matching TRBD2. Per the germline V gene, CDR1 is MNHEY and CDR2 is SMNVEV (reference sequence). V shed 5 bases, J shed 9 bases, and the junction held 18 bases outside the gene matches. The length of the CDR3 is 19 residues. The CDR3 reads CASSPRPGTSGGWTSTQYF. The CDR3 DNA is TGTGCCAGCAGTCCCCGTCCCGGGACTAGCGGGGGGTGGACTTCAACGCAGTATTTT.